The 15 T cell receptor beta chains below come from one sample, sequenced in a study of cytomegalovirus exposure and HLA in healthy donors. Clones were sequenced by immunoSEQ multiplex PCR, and TCRdb holds only the in-frame ones, with some missing. Of 35,000 to 40,000 clones in the sample, 85% to 95% were seen once. Input material: PBMCs. Source of these receptors: a man aged 18 to 29 in good health and CMV-seronegative.

This CDR3 is CASSGAGGSYEQYF. The CDR3 bases are TGTGCCAGCAGTGGGGCAGGGGGGTCCTACGAGCAGTACTTC. The V and J genes are TRBV2 and TRBJ2-7; D perhaps matches TRBD1 (7 bases). The CDR3 is made up of 14 amino acids. V was shortened by 4 bases and J by 1 base, with 11 bases between the two germline ends. Germline CDR1 reads SNHLY; CDR2 reads FYNNEI.

This clone appeared a few times. The V call is TRBV4-1, the J call TRBJ2-5; no reliable D call. The V and J ends lost 3 bases and 4 bases respectively, with 15 bases between them. The CDR3 consists of 15 residues. The germline V gene encodes CDR1 MGHRA and CDR2 YSYEKL. CDR3 sequence (DNA): TGCGCCAGCAGCCATGAATTGAGAGGCGGAGAGACCCAGTACTTC. Protein: CASSHELRGGETQYF.

The J gene is TRBJ1-1, the V gene TRBV2; 7 nucleotides match TRBD1. This CDR3 has 15 amino acids. J lost 0 bases, V lost 5 bases, and 6 bases had no gene match. CDR1 SNHLY and CDR2 FYNNEI come from the germline V gene. This CDR3 is CASSPLGQLNTEAFF. The CDR3 DNA follows: TGTGCCAGCAGTCCTCTGGGACAGTTGAACACTGAAGCTTTCTTT. Based on the CDR3 plus reference TRBV2 and TRBJ1-1, the full variable domain is EPEVTQTPSHQVTQMGQEVILRCVPISNHLYFYWYRQILGQKVEFLVSFYNNEISEKSEIFDDQFSVERPDGSNFTLKIRSTKLEDSAMYFCASSPLGQLNTEAFFGQGTRLTVV.

This chain connects TRBV11-3 to TRBJ2-7; TRBD2 might be the D (5 bases). V was cut by 1 base and J by 11 bases, with 6 bases left in between. The germline V gene encodes CDR1 SGHNT and CDR2 YENEEA. CDR3 size: 10 residues. CDR3 bases: TGTGCCAGCAGCTTAGGGCGGGAGTACTTC. Its protein is CASSLGREYF.

The CDR3 protein is CASSLAASSGEQFF. DNA of the CDR3: TGCGCCAGCAGCTTGGCGGCTAGCTCAGGTGAGCAGTTCTTC. The genes are TRBV5-1 and TRBJ2-1, with D perhaps TRBD2 (5 bases). The CDR3 sequence is 14 residues long. Germline V gene data show CDR1 as SGHRS and CDR2 as YFSETQ. Deletions cut 0 bases from V and 9 bases from J, with 13 bases between.

Here the CDR3 reads CASSLGLAGVSQETQYF. CDR3 coding DNA: TGCGCCAGCAGCTTGGGGCTAGCGGGAGTTAGCCAAGAGACCCAGTACTTC. The chain is built from TRBV5-1 and TRBJ2-5; 10 bases match TRBD2. Germline lookup yields CDR1 SGHRS and CDR2 YFSETQ. V was pared by 0 bases and J by 1 base, with 6 bases of the junction left unmatched. This CDR3 comprises 17 residues.

The J gene is TRBJ2-2, the V gene TRBV7-9; the match to TRBD2 covers 15 bases. The CDR3 consists of 18 residues. Unmatched junction bases numbered 8, after V lost 7 bases and J lost 2 bases. The germline V gene encodes CDR1 SEHNR and CDR2 FQNEAQ (reference sequence). CDR3: CASTIGTSGGFNTGELFF. In nucleotides, the CDR3 is TGTGCCAGCACCATAGGGACTAGCGGGGGGTTTAACACCGGGGAGCTGTTTTTT.

This chain links TRBV29-1 with TRBJ1-1; no reliable D call. The germline gives CDR1 SQVTM, CDR2 ANQGSEA. This CDR3 spans 14 amino acids. The V end was cut by 4 bases, the J end by 1 base, with 13 bases between. The CDR3 sequence: CSVGPGHPNTEAFF. The CDR3 bases are TGCAGCGTTGGCCCTGGGCACCCGAACACTGAAGCTTTCTTT.

The rearrangement links TRBV9 to TRBJ2-3; D is uncertain. The V gene lost 3 bases and the J gene lost 8 bases, with 16 bases spanning the gap. The CDR3 is 14 residues long. Germline values: CDR1 SGDLS, CDR2 YYNGEE. CDR3 protein: CASSAGPMVGTQYF. In DNA form, the CDR3 reads TGTGCCAGCAGCGCAGGCCCCATGGTCGGTACGCAGTATTTT.

The rearrangement joins TRBV9 to TRBJ1-1; TRBD1 aligns across 7 bases. Germline V gives CDR1 SGDLS, CDR2 YYNGEE. V was pared by 3 bases and J by 3 bases, with 2 bases of the junction left unmatched. CDR3 length: 13 amino acids. CDR3 sequence (DNA): TGTGCCAGCAGCGGTACAGGGGACACTGAAGCTTTCTTT. It yields the protein CASSGTGDTEAFF.

The V gene is TRBV18, the J gene TRBJ1-4; 8 bases line up with TRBD1. The V segment lost 0 bases and the J segment 8 bases; nucleotides outside the gene matches: 5. The CDR3 is 15 residues long. Germline loops: CDR1 KGHSH, CDR2 LQKENI. The chain's CDR3 is CASSPPQGEKEKLFF. For the CDR3, the DNA is TGTGCCAGCTCACCACCACAGGGGGAAAAAGAAAAACTGTTTTTT.

The chain uses TRBV7-8 and TRBJ1-2; D unclear. Germline CDR1 reads SGHVS; CDR2 reads FQNEAQ. CDR3 size: 15 residues. With 0 bases removed from V and 2 bases from J, the gap between germline ends came to 10 bases. CDR3 DNA: TGTGCCAGCAGCTTAGCGAGGGCAGCAAACTATGGCTACACCTTC. Translation: CASSLARAANYGYTF.

This sequence joins TRBV5-1 and TRBJ2-3; D remains unclear. Germline V gene lookup returns CDR1 SGHRS and CDR2 YFSETQ. CDR3 length: 15 amino acids. Trimming removed 3 bases at V and 0 bases at J, with 11 bases between. CDR3 sequence (DNA): TGCGCCAGCAGCTCCATACTTCGAAGCACAGATACGCAGTATTTT. It is translated as CASSSILRSTDTQYF.

The V gene is TRBV18, the J gene TRBJ1-2; no clear D. The CDR3 totals 15 residues. From germline, CDR1 is KGHSH and CDR2 LQKENI. Trimming cost V 0 bases and J 0 bases, with 8 bases left between them. The CDR3 reads CASSPPTATNYGYTF. The CDR3 nucleotides are TGTGCCAGCTCACCACCGACTGCCACTAACTATGGCTACACCTTC.

This clone appeared once. The chain links TRBV30 to TRBJ1-5, with D maybe TRBD1 (5 bases). The CDR3 is 15 amino acids. Germline-derived CDR1 and CDR2 are GTSNPN and SVGIG (reference sequence). The V and J ends lost 1 base and 0 bases respectively, with 10 bases between them. CDR3 coding DNA: TGTGCCTGGAGTGGCGGGGGTAATAGCAATCAGCCCCAGCATTTT. It translates to CAWSGGGNSNQPQHF.